This is a list of T cell receptor beta chains from one sample in a study of blood T cell repertoires in COVID-19. Sequenced by immunoSEQ multiplex PCR; TCRdb stores in-frame clones only, minus some. This sample yields about 160,000 clones, of which approximately 91% are seen a single time; approximately 2.2% belongs to the top ten. Sequencing was performed on peripheral blood. These receptors all come from a man aged 18 to 30 with acute or convalescent COVID-19. Both conserved end residues are part of each CDR3. The D gene is left open where the match is weak. The size of a clone is reported for some rows only, either as once, few or many, or as a class for expanded clones.

clone size: -
J gene: TRBJ2-3
V gene: TRBV5-1
CDR3 length: 16
D gene: TRBD1
CDR3 protein: CASSFPGQGATDTQYF
CDR3 DNA: TGCGCCAGCAGCTTCCCGGGACAGGGGGCGACAGATACGCAGTATTTT

clone size: -
J gene: TRBJ1-3
V gene: TRBV7-7
CDR3 length: 17
D gene: TRBD1
CDR3 protein: CASSPSPGQAAGNTIYF
CDR3 DNA: TGTGCCAGCAGCCCCTCCCCCGGACAGGCTGCTGGAAACACCATATATTTT

clone size: -
J gene: TRBJ1-2
V gene: TRBV5-4
CDR3 length: 14
D gene: -
CDR3 protein: CASSLTRAGYGYTF
CDR3 DNA: TGTGCCAGCAGCTTGACTAGGGCTGGGTATGGCTACACCTTC

clone size: -
J gene: TRBJ2-2
V gene: TRBV5-1
CDR3 length: 15
D gene: TRBD1
CDR3 protein: CASSGGTGVTGELFF
CDR3 DNA: TGCGCCAGCAGCGGCGGGACAGGGGTGACCGGGGAGCTGTTTTTT

clone size: -
J gene: TRBJ1-1
V gene: TRBV29-1
CDR3 length: 14
D gene: TRBD1
CDR3 protein: CSVVGRDRGTEAFF
CDR3 DNA: TGCAGCGTTGTCGGCCGGGACAGGGGGACTGAAGCTTTCTTT

clone size: -
J gene: TRBJ1-2
V gene: TRBV24-1
CDR3 length: 16
D gene: TRBD1
CDR3 protein: CATSDFGRQGYYGYTF
CDR3 DNA: TGTGCCACCAGTGATTTCGGGCGACAGGGATACTATGGCTACACCTTC

clone size: -
J gene: TRBJ1-5
V gene: TRBV6-5
CDR3 length: 15
D gene: TRBD1
CDR3 protein: CASRGGGQGGQPQHF
CDR3 DNA: TGTGCCAGCAGAGGGGGAGGACAGGGTGGTCAGCCCCAGCATTTT

clone size: -
J gene: TRBJ2-7
V gene: TRBV19
CDR3 length: 14
D gene: -
CDR3 protein: CASSIVSSSYEQYF
CDR3 DNA: TGTGCCAGTAGTATTGTTTCCAGCTCCTACGAGCAGTACTTC

clone size: -
J gene: TRBJ1-2
V gene: TRBV6-5
CDR3 length: 15
D gene: -
CDR3 protein: CASGASGTSNYGYTF
CDR3 DNA: TGTGCCAGCGGGGCTTCGGGCACCTCTAACTATGGCTACACCTTC

clone size: -
J gene: TRBJ1-6
V gene: TRBV19
CDR3 length: 14
D gene: TRBD1
CDR3 protein: CASSLTGRNSPLHF
CDR3 DNA: TGTGCCAGTAGCCTGACAGGGAGAAATTCACCCCTCCACTTT

clone size: -
J gene: TRBJ2-7
V gene: TRBV4-1
CDR3 length: 17
D gene: TRBD1
CDR3 protein: CASSQNTGTGGTYEQYF
CDR3 DNA: TGCGCCAGCAGCCAAAACACCGGGACAGGGGGCACCTACGAGCAGTACTTC

clone size: -
J gene: TRBJ1-2
V gene: TRBV18
CDR3 length: 12
D gene: -
CDR3 protein: CASSQDSRGYTF
CDR3 DNA: TGTGCCAGCTCACAAGACAGTCGGGGCTACACCTTC

clone size: -
J gene: TRBJ1-3
V gene: TRBV2
CDR3 length: 16
D gene: -
CDR3 protein: CASDVRRGGSGNTIYF
CDR3 DNA: TGTGCCAGCGACGTCAGGAGGGGTGGGTCTGGAAACACCATATATTTT

clone size: -
J gene: TRBJ2-7
V gene: TRBV13
CDR3 length: 16
D gene: TRBD1
CDR3 protein: CASSGSGQGFVNEQYF
CDR3 DNA: TGTGCCAGCAGCGGTTCGGGACAGGGATTCGTCAACGAGCAGTACTTC

clone size: -
J gene: TRBJ1-3
V gene: TRBV7-8
CDR3 length: 18
D gene: -
CDR3 protein: CASSSRDSRGGSGNTIYF
CDR3 DNA: TGTGCCAGCAGCTCGCGGGACTCCCGAGGCGGCTCTGGAAACACCATATATTTT

clone size: -
J gene: TRBJ1-2
V gene: TRBV5-4
CDR3 length: 11
D gene: -
CDR3 protein: CASSYPGGYTF
CDR3 DNA: TGTGCCAGCAGCTACCCGGGAGGCTACACCTTC

clone size: -
J gene: TRBJ1-5
V gene: TRBV30
CDR3 length: 16
D gene: TRBD1
CDR3 protein: CAWSVRRGDRLQPQHF
CDR3 DNA: TGTGCCTGGAGTGTACGTCGGGGGGACAGGCTTCAGCCCCAGCATTTT

clone size: -
J gene: TRBJ2-1
V gene: TRBV11-2
CDR3 length: 16
D gene: TRBD2
CDR3 protein: CASSATLAGALNEQFF
CDR3 DNA: TGTGCCAGCAGCGCAACATTAGCGGGAGCTCTCAATGAGCAGTTCTTC

clone size: -
J gene: TRBJ2-7
V gene: TRBV6-6
CDR3 length: 13
D gene: -
CDR3 protein: CASSRDLGLEQYF
CDR3 DNA: TGTGCCAGCAGCCGGGACTTGGGCCTCGAGCAGTACTTC

clone size: -
J gene: TRBJ2-5
V gene: TRBV5-1
CDR3 length: 14
D gene: -
CDR3 protein: CASSLAQVAETQYF
CDR3 DNA: TGCGCCAGCAGCTTGGCCCAGGTTGCAGAGACCCAGTACTTC

clone size: -
J gene: TRBJ1-1
V gene: TRBV5-4
CDR3 length: 14
D gene: -
CDR3 protein: CASSLDPADTEAFF
CDR3 DNA: TGTGCCAGCAGCTTGGACCCAGCGGACACTGAAGCTTTCTTT

clone size: once
J gene: TRBJ2-1
V gene: TRBV5-1
CDR3 length: 15
D gene: -
CDR3 protein: CASSLDSLSYNEQFF
CDR3 DNA: TGCGCCAGCAGCTTGGACAGCCTCTCCTACAATGAGCAGTTCTTC

clone size: -
J gene: TRBJ1-1
V gene: TRBV10-3
CDR3 length: 14
D gene: -
CDR3 protein: CAISESFSFKEAFF
CDR3 DNA: TGTGCCATCAGTGAGTCGTTCTCGTTTAAAGAAGCTTTCTTT

clone size: -
J gene: TRBJ2-2
V gene: TRBV6-5
CDR3 length: 16
D gene: -
CDR3 protein: CASSSTIAGYSGELFF
CDR3 DNA: TGTGCCAGCAGTTCGACGATTGCAGGTTATAGCGGGGAGCTGTTTTTT

clone size: -
J gene: TRBJ2-7
V gene: TRBV4-1
CDR3 length: 14
D gene: -
CDR3 protein: CASSQVGWTGEQYF
CDR3 DNA: TGCGCCAGCAGCCAAGTGGGATGGACGGGGGAGCAGTACTTC

clone size: few
J gene: TRBJ1-1
V gene: TRBV11-2
CDR3 length: 12
D gene: -
CDR3 protein: CASSLDGTEAFF
CDR3 DNA: TGTGCCAGCAGCTTAGATGGCACAGAAGCTTTCTTT

clone size: -
J gene: TRBJ2-6
V gene: TRBV27
CDR3 length: 19
D gene: -
CDR3 protein: CASSLKGGRGSSGANVLTF
CDR3 DNA: TGTGCCAGCAGTTTAAAGGGGGGCAGGGGGAGTTCTGGGGCCAACGTCCTGACTTTC

clone size: -
J gene: TRBJ2-7
V gene: TRBV5-8
CDR3 length: 14
D gene: TRBD1
CDR3 protein: CASSTYRGGYEQYF
CDR3 DNA: TGTGCCAGCAGCACCTACAGGGGCGGCTACGAGCAGTACTTC

clone size: -
J gene: TRBJ2-1
V gene: TRBV19
CDR3 length: 16
D gene: TRBD1
CDR3 protein: CASSPRSRTGNDEQFF
CDR3 DNA: TGTGCCAGTAGTCCGAGGTCCCGGACAGGGAACGATGAGCAGTTCTTC

clone size: -
J gene: TRBJ2-3
V gene: TRBV13
CDR3 length: 14
D gene: -
CDR3 protein: CASSGGGSTDTQYF
CDR3 DNA: TGTGCCAGCAGCGGTGGGGGGAGCACAGATACGCAGTATTTT

clone size: -
J gene: TRBJ2-4
V gene: TRBV30
CDR3 length: 16
D gene: -
CDR3 protein: CAWSGYVEGAKNIQYF
CDR3 DNA: TGTGCCTGGAGTGGGTACGTGGAGGGGGCCAAAAACATTCAGTACTTC

clone size: once
J gene: TRBJ1-1
V gene: TRBV20-1
CDR3 length: 16
D gene: -
CDR3 protein: CSASSTGRRGNTEAFF
CDR3 DNA: TGCAGTGCTAGTTCGACAGGCAGAAGGGGGAACACTGAAGCTTTCTTT

clone size: -
J gene: TRBJ1-1
V gene: TRBV5-5
CDR3 length: 13
D gene: -
CDR3 protein: CASSLSPSRRAFF
CDR3 DNA: TGTGCCAGCAGCTTGAGCCCGAGCCGGCGGGCTTTCTTT

clone size: -
J gene: TRBJ2-7
V gene: TRBV7-6
CDR3 length: 16
D gene: TRBD1
CDR3 protein: CASSRTPGQGAYEQYF
CDR3 DNA: TGTGCCAGCAGCCGAACCCCGGGACAGGGGGCATACGAGCAGTACTTC

clone size: -
J gene: TRBJ2-7
V gene: TRBV7-2
CDR3 length: 13
D gene: -
CDR3 protein: CASSLEVQARQYF
CDR3 DNA: TGTGCCAGCAGCTTAGAGGTCCAGGCCCGACAGTACTTC

clone size: -
J gene: TRBJ1-1
V gene: TRBV5-4
CDR3 length: 16
D gene: TRBD1
CDR3 protein: CASSLDRGGLNTEAFF
CDR3 DNA: TGTGCCAGCAGCCTTGACAGGGGTGGCTTGAACACTGAAGCTTTCTTT

clone size: -
J gene: TRBJ2-3
V gene: TRBV24-1
CDR3 length: 15
D gene: TRBD1
CDR3 protein: CATSDPGQGADTQYF
CDR3 DNA: TGTGCCACCAGTGACCCCGGACAGGGGGCAGATACGCAGTATTTT

clone size: -
J gene: TRBJ2-3
V gene: TRBV3-1/TRBV3-2
CDR3 length: 14
D gene: TRBD2
CDR3 protein: CASSPSGGHLTQYF
CDR3 DNA: TGTGCCAGCAGCCCTAGCGGGGGGCATCTTACGCAGTATTTT

clone size: -
J gene: TRBJ2-3
V gene: TRBV19
CDR3 length: 16
D gene: TRBD2
CDR3 protein: CASSIVTSGSTDTQYF
CDR3 DNA: TGTGCCAGTAGTATAGTTACTAGCGGGAGCACAGATACGCAGTATTTT

clone size: -
J gene: TRBJ1-1
V gene: TRBV10-3
CDR3 length: 15
D gene: -
CDR3 protein: CAISESPRMGIEAFF
CDR3 DNA: TGTGCCATCAGTGAGTCCCCACGTATGGGCATCGAAGCTTTCTTT

clone size: -
J gene: TRBJ1-5
V gene: TRBV7-6
CDR3 length: 15
D gene: -
CDR3 protein: CASSLGTLSNQPQHF
CDR3 DNA: TGTGCCAGCAGCTTAGGGACTTTGAGCAATCAGCCCCAGCATTTT

clone size: once
J gene: TRBJ1-4
V gene: TRBV7-9
CDR3 length: 12
D gene: -
CDR3 protein: CASSVTGEKLFF
CDR3 DNA: TGTGCCAGCAGCGTCACCGGGGAAAAACTGTTTTTT

clone size: -
J gene: TRBJ1-4
V gene: TRBV5-1
CDR3 length: 15
D gene: -
CDR3 protein: CASSLVGRGGEKLFF
CDR3 DNA: TGCGCCAGCAGCTTGGTGGGGCGAGGAGGGGAAAAACTGTTTTTT

clone size: -
J gene: TRBJ1-2
V gene: TRBV4-1
CDR3 length: 14
D gene: TRBD1
CDR3 protein: CASSPLDRGRGYTF
CDR3 DNA: TGCGCCAGCAGCCCCCTAGACAGGGGGAGAGGCTACACCTTC

clone size: -
J gene: TRBJ2-2
V gene: TRBV24-1
CDR3 length: 12
D gene: -
CDR3 protein: CATRSGNGELFF
CDR3 DNA: TGTGCCACCAGGTCGGGGAACGGGGAGCTGTTTTTT

clone size: -
J gene: TRBJ1-6
V gene: TRBV5-1
CDR3 length: 16
D gene: -
CDR3 protein: CASSLSLGQFNSPLHF
CDR3 DNA: TGCGCCAGCAGCCTCAGTTTAGGACAGTTTAATTCACCCCTCCACTTT

clone size: -
J gene: TRBJ1-3
V gene: TRBV19
CDR3 length: 15
D gene: -
CDR3 protein: CASSMGGLPGNTIYF
CDR3 DNA: TGTGCCAGTAGTATGGGGGGGTTGCCTGGAAACACCATATATTTT

clone size: -
J gene: TRBJ1-5
V gene: TRBV5-1
CDR3 length: 15
D gene: -
CDR3 protein: CASSLSFGGLQPQHF
CDR3 DNA: TGCGCCAGCAGCTTGTCCTTCGGGGGGCTTCAGCCCCAGCATTTT

clone size: -
J gene: TRBJ1-5
V gene: TRBV6-5
CDR3 length: 14
D gene: -
CDR3 protein: CASKAGVDNQPQHF
CDR3 DNA: TGTGCCAGCAAAGCAGGGGTGGACAATCAGCCCCAGCATTTT

clone size: -
J gene: TRBJ2-2
V gene: TRBV29-1
CDR3 length: 13
D gene: TRBD1
CDR3 protein: CSAPDRGSGELFF
CDR3 DNA: TGCAGCGCCCCCGACAGGGGAAGCGGGGAGCTGTTTTTT

clone size: -
J gene: TRBJ1-4
V gene: TRBV4-1
CDR3 length: 18
D gene: -
CDR3 protein: CASSQDSLWGVTNEKLFF
CDR3 DNA: TGCGCCAGCAGCCAAGATAGTTTGTGGGGGGTGACTAATGAAAAACTGTTTTTT

clone size: once
J gene: TRBJ2-2
V gene: TRBV15
CDR3 length: 14
D gene: TRBD2
CDR3 protein: CATSGWTSGGELFF
CDR3 DNA: TGTGCCACCAGCGGCTGGACTAGCGGGGGGGAGCTGTTTTTT

clone size: -
J gene: TRBJ1-1
V gene: TRBV24-1
CDR3 length: 14
D gene: TRBD1
CDR3 protein: CATSRTGDGTEAFF
CDR3 DNA: TGTGCCACCAGTCGGACAGGGGATGGCACTGAAGCTTTCTTT

clone size: -
J gene: TRBJ2-1
V gene: TRBV19
CDR3 length: 14
D gene: TRBD1
CDR3 protein: CASSTDRDWNEQFF
CDR3 DNA: TGTGCCAGTAGTACGGACAGGGATTGGAATGAGCAGTTCTTC

clone size: -
J gene: TRBJ2-7
V gene: TRBV5-1
CDR3 length: 14
D gene: -
CDR3 protein: CASSLQQGTDEQYF
CDR3 DNA: TGCGCCAGCAGCTTACAACAGGGTACTGACGAGCAGTACTTC

clone size: -
J gene: TRBJ2-5
V gene: TRBV5-5
CDR3 length: 14
D gene: -
CDR3 protein: CASSLVGGRETQYF
CDR3 DNA: TGTGCCAGCAGTCTCGTTGGTGGTAGAGAGACCCAGTACTTC

clone size: -
J gene: TRBJ2-1
V gene: TRBV6-5
CDR3 length: 15
D gene: TRBD1
CDR3 protein: CASRRTGTGGNEQFF
CDR3 DNA: TGTGCCAGCAGGCGTACCGGGACAGGGGGCAATGAGCAGTTCTTC

clone size: -
J gene: TRBJ1-3
V gene: TRBV6-4
CDR3 length: 17
D gene: -
CDR3 protein: CASSDSLRGFSGNTIYF
CDR3 DNA: TGTGCCAGCAGTGACTCCCTACGGGGGTTCTCTGGAAACACCATATATTTT

clone size: -
J gene: TRBJ2-3
V gene: TRBV19
CDR3 length: 14
D gene: -
CDR3 protein: CASSIKGPPATQYF
CDR3 DNA: TGTGCCAGTAGTATAAAGGGGCCCCCCGCCACGCAGTATTTT